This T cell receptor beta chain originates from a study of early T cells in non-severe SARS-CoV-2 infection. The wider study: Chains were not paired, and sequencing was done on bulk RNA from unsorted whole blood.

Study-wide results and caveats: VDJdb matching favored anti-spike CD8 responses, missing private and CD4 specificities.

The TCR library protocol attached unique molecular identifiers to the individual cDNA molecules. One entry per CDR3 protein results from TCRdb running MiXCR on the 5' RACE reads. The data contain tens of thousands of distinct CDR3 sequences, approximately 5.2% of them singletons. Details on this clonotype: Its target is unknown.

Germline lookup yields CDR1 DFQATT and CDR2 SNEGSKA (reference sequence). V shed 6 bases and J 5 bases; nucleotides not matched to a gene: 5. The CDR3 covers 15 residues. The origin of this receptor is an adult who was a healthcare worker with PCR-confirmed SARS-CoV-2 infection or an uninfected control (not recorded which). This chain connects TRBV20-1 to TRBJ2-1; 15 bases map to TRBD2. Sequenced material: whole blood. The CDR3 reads CSAFGTSGRNNEQFF. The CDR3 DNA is TGCAGTGCATTCGGGACTAGCGGGAGGAACAATGAGCAGTTCTTC.